This TCR beta chain emerged from a study of cytomegalovirus exposure and HLA in healthy donors. Overall study findings and caveats: The classifier, whose performance was assessed in both the original and validation cohorts, reportedly diagnosed cytomegalovirus status with high specificity and sensitivity. Later analysis associated a missense DCLRE1C variant with TCR beta V- and J-gene trimming.

Regarding this clone: Its antigen is unidentified.

Per the germline V gene, CDR1 is SGHNT and CDR2 is YENEEA. V dropped 2 bases and J dropped 3 bases, with 13 bases sitting between them. The CDR3 runs to 16 residues. Vbeta (60) and Jbeta (13) primers were used in the PCR. In the study's own analysis: In a later analysis, around 10 million of 75 million to 90 million unique beta chains occurred in at least two donors. Produced via immunoSEQ multiplex PCR; TCRdb's table is partial and in-frame only. V, J and clone size are taken as reported in that table, and D and trimming were inferred from the DNA itself. The sample has fewer than 150,000 clones, over 65% seen once.

The receptor comes from a woman aged 45-59 years in good health and CMV-seropositive. The chain recombines TRBV11-3 with TRBJ2-2, with D tentatively TRBD2 (6 bases). Sequences were obtained from PBMCs. CDR3 nucleotide sequence: TGTGCCAGCAGCTTATCGGGTAGCGGAGACACCGGGGAGCTGTTTTTT. Translated: CASSLSGSGDTGELFF.